This T cell receptor (beta chain) emerged from a study of cytomegalovirus exposure and HLA in healthy donors. Study-level points and caveats: When a later analysis was performed, an Asian-associated ancestry cluster reportedly had fewer N-insertions than the roughly 730-donor mean. Among the sequence variants, a highly shared cluster was likely an artifact of sequencing. In a later analysis, TCR beta V- and J-gene trimming showed a link to a missense DCLRE1C variant. As a later analysis revealed, most CMV-associated TCR beta chains appeared HLA-restricted.

The PCR used 60 Vbeta and 13 Jbeta primers. TCRdb's copy holds only in-frame clones and misses some; the assay was immunoSEQ multiplex PCR. The sample consists of around 150,000 clones, roughly four fifths of them appearing once. The CDR3 consists of 14 residues. Germline CDR1 reads SGHRS; CDR2 reads YFSETQ. After removal of 4 bases from V and 3 bases from J, the junction contained 7 bases not matched to a gene. This clone appeared a few times. Its antigen remains unidentified. Input material: PBMCs. This sequence joins TRBV5-1 and TRBJ2-7; TRBD1 matches 7 bases. The receptor was derived from a middle-aged man in good health and CMV-seropositive. The CDR3 sequence is CASSLAGQVYEQYF. The CDR3 DNA reads TGCGCCAGCAGCCTGGCTGGACAGGTCTACGAGCAGTACTTC.